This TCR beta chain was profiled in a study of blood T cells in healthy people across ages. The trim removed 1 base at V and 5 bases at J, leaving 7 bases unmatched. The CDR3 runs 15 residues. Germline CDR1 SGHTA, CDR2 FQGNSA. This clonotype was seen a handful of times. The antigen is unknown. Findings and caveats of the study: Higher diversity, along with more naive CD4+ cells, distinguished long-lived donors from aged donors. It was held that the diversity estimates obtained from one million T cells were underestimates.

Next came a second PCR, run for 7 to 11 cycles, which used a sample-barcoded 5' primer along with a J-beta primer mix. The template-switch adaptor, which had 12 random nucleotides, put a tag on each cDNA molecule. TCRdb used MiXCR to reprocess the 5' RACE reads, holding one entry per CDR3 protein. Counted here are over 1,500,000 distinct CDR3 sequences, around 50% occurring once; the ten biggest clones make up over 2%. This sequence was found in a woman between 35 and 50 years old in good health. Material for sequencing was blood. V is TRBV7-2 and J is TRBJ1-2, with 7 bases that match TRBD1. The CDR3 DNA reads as TGTGCCAGCAGCTTAGGGGACAGATTACTTTATGGCTACACCTTC. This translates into CASSLGDRLLYGYTF.